The subject of this entry is one TCR beta chain. Antigen: not known. Trimming left V 5 bases short and J 10 bases short, with 18 bases between. This CDR3 contains 14 residues. Germline CDR1 is SGHVS and CDR2 is FNYEAQ. The data stem from a study of identical twins. Whole-study results and caveats: Instead of following the same donors, the conclusions were based on cross-sectional statistical analysis. Clonotypes of the beta chain that were abundant in cord blood carried fewer insertions (memory repertoires showed none). A partial confounding effect on zero-insertion analyses could come from invariant MAIT and iNKT cells.

TCRdb called the 5' RACE reads again in MiXCR, with one record for every CDR3 protein. This sample has around 960,000 distinct CDR3 sequences, with 10% to 15% found just once. These data also featured in a second study, about yellow fever vaccine responses in identical twins. That investigation notes: Convergence reportedly seemed to mark part of the twins' vaccine T cell response, with personalization marking the rest.

The material sequenced was PBMCs. The J gene is TRBJ2-1, the V gene TRBV7-6; D unclear. This clonotype originated in a woman younger than 30 in good health. In nucleotides, the CDR3 is TGTGCCAGCAGCCCCACCCTTGGCGTTTTAGAGCAGTTCTTC. As protein: CASSPTLGVLEQFF.